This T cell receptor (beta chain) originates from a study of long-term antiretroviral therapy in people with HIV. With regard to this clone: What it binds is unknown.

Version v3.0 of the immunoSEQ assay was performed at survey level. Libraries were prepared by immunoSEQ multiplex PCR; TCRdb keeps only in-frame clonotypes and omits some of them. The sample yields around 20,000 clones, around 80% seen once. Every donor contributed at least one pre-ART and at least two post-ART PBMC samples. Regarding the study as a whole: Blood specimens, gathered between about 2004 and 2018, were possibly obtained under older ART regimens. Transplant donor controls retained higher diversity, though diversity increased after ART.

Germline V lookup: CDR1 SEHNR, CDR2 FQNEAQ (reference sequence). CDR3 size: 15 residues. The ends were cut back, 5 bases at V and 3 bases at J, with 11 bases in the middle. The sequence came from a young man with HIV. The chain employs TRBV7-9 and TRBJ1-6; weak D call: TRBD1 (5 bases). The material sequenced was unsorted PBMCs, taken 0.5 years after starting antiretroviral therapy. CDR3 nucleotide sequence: TGTGCCAGCAGCGGACATAGAAGCTATAATTCACCCCTCCACTTT. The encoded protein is CASSGHRSYNSPLHF.